This entry lists 6 T cell receptor beta chains sequenced from one sample in a study of Graves' ophthalmopathy and Graves' hyperthyroidism. RNA transcripts were the template, and TCR beta CDR3 regions were amplified from them. The authors performed first-round RT-PCR with HTBI primers and then a second-round multiplex PCR. TCRdb processed the multiplex PCR reads anew with MiXCR; each CDR3 protein has one entry. Among approximately 150,000 distinct CDR3 sequences, about two fifths were seen once, and the ten largest hold 8% to 10%. The sequenced material came from peripheral blood. These receptors were taken from a man aged 25 to 40 with Graves' ophthalmopathy.

This clonotype has ten or more counts. The chain combines TRBV12-3 or TRBV12-4 with TRBJ2-7; 8 bases align to TRBD1. J gave up 6 bases and V 3 bases, and 10 bases lay outside the gene matches. The CDR3 extends over 15 amino acids. CDR3 coding DNA: TGTGCCAGCAGTTTGTCGCAGGGGGCGAAGGGCGAGCAGTACTTC. Translation gives CASSLSQGAKGEQYF.

Ten or more counts support this clonotype. The gene calls are TRBV12-3 or TRBV12-4 and TRBJ2-7, with 10 bases fitting TRBD1. With V trimmed by 2 bases and J by 6 bases, 7 bases remained unmatched. This CDR3 is built from 15 residues. The CDR3 DNA reads TGTGCCAGCAGTTTAATTAGACAGGGGGCATTCGAGCAGTACTTC. This sequence encodes CASSLIRQGAFEQYF.

At least ten counts were recorded for this clonotype. The J gene is TRBJ1-5, the V gene TRBV12-3 or TRBV12-4; TRBD1 might be the D (5 bases). This CDR3 spans 14 amino acids. Trimming shortened V by 5 bases and J by 6 bases, and 14 bases separated the two germline ends. CDR3 loop: CASSLRGSAQPQHF. DNA of the CDR3: TGTGCCAGCAGTCTAAGGGGCTCCGCTCAGCCCCAGCATTTT.

This clonotype was counted at least ten times. The V and J genes are TRBV4-2 and TRBJ1-1; D remains unclear. The CDR3 is 16 amino acids. The germline V gene has CDR1 LGHNA and CDR2 YNFKEQ. Deletions cut 3 bases from V and 0 bases from J, with 14 bases between. The CDR3 sequence is CASSHGFGMMNTEAFF. The DNA of the CDR3 is TGTGCCAGCAGCCACGGGTTTGGAATGATGAACACTGAAGCTTTCTTT.

This chain connects TRBV11-2 to TRBJ2-7, with TRBD2 identical over 10 bases. This CDR3 region has 16 residues. Germline values: CDR1 SGHAT, CDR2 FQNNGV. The ends lost 5 bases at V and 0 bases at J; junction bases unmatched: 7. Written as DNA, the CDR3 is TGTGCCAGCAGCCAGCGGACTAGCGGAAGCTCCTACGAGCAGTACTTC. Protein product: CASSQRTSGSSYEQYF.

This clonotype was observed many times. In DNA form, the CDR3 reads TGCAGTGCTAGGGAGAGGACAATCATGAACACTGAAGCTTTCTTT. Translating it yields CSARERTIMNTEAFF. This rearrangement joins TRBV20-1 to TRBJ1-1, with D possibly TRBD1 on 5 matching bases. CDR1 is DFQATT, CDR2 SNEGSKA, per germline (reference sequence). Trimming cost V 3 bases and J 0 bases, with 14 bases left between them. There are 15 residues in the CDR3.